This TCR beta chain was captured by sequencing in a study of T cells in Graves' hyperthyroidism and ophthalmopathy. General study results and limits: Most clonotypes that expanded in the thyroid above 0.001 also showed up in blood.

This clonotype turned up a few times. The antigen is unknown. RNA transcripts served as the template for amplifying TCR beta CDR3 regions. Carried out on the TCR CDR3, a first-round RT-PCR used the HTBI primer set. TCRdb recomputed calls from the multiplex PCR reads with MiXCR, one row per CDR3 protein. The data show around 340,000 distinct CDR3 sequences, about 21% seen once. The germline CDR1 and CDR2 sequences are LNHDA and SQIVND (reference sequence). The CDR3 runs 12 residues. The V end was cut by 5 bases, the J end by 7 bases, with 11 bases between. This rearrangement joins TRBV19 to TRBJ1-1, with D unresolved. The specimen was blood. The sequence derives from a woman aged 50 to 65 with Graves' hyperthyroidism. The CDR3 region has the DNA TGTGCCAGTAGTTCGAGGCAGTTTGAAGCTTTCTTT. As protein: CASSSRQFEAFF.